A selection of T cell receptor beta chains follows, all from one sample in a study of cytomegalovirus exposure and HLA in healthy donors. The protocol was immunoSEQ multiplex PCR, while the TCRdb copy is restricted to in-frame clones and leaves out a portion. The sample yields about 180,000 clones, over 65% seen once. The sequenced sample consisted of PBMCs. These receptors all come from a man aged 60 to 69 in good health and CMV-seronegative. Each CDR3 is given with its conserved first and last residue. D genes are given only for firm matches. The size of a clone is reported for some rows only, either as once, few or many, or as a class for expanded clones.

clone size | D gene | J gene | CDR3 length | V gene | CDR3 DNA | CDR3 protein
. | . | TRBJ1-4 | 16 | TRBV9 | TGTGCCAGCAGCGTGAATGGTCCGGGTCTTCAGGAAAAACTGTTTTTT | CASSVNGPGLQEKLFF
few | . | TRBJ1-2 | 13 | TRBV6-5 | TGTGCCAGCAGTTGGACAGCTTCCTATGGCTACACCTTC | CASSWTASYGYTF
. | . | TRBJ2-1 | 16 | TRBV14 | TGTGCCAGCAGCCAAGATGCAGGGGGGATCTACAATGAGCAGTTCTTC | CASSQDAGGIYNEQFF
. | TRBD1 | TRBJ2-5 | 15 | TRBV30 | TGTGCCTGGAGTCGCCTAGGGGGCCGCCAAGAGACCCAGTACTTC | CAWSRLGGRQETQYF
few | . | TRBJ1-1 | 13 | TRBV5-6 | TGTGCCAGCAGTCCAGGGGTGAACACTGAAGCTTTCTTT | CASSPGVNTEAFF
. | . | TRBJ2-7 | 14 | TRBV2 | TGTGCCAGCAGTGAGCTGGGCGGGACCTACGAGCAGTACTTC | CASSELGGTYEQYF
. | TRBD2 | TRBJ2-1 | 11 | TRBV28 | TGTGCCAGCAGTATTAGCGGGAAGCAGTTCTTC | CASSISGKQFF
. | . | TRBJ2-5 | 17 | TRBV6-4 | TGTGCCAGCAGTCCCGGTTTATCCAGGCTCCAAGGGGGGACCCAGTACTTC | CASSPGLSRLQGGTQYF
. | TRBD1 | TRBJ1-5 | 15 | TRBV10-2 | TGCGCCAGCAGCACAACAGGGGGAAGCAATCAGCCCCAGCATTTT | CASSTTGGSNQPQHF
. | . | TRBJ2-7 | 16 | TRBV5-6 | TGTGCCAGCAGCTCTATCGGGGGGACAGGCAATTACGAGCAGTACTTC | CASSSIGGTGNYEQYF
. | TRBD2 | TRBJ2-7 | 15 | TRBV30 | TGTGCCTGGGCGGGAGCGGCTAGCGGATTCTACGAGCAGTACTTC | CAWAGAASGFYEQYF
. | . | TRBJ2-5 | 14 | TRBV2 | TGTGCCAGCGGACTGGGGTCGTGGCAAGAGACCCAGTACTTC | CASGLGSWQETQYF
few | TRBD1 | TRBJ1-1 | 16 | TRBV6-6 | TGTGCCAGCAGCTTTACTCGAGGGGGCGATGACACTGAAGCTTTCTTT | CASSFTRGGDDTEAFF
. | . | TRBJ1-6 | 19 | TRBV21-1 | TGTGCCCGGAGGCGAGGCCGACAGGGAAATAGCTCCTATAATTCACCCCTCCACTTT | CARRRGRQGNSSYNSPLHF
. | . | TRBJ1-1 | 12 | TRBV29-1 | TGCAGCGCCCCCGGGGGTGGGCCTGAAGCTTTCTTT | CSAPGGGPEAFF
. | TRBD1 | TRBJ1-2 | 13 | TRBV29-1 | TGCAGCGTTGGGGACAGGGGTAACTATGGCTACACCTTC | CSVGDRGNYGYTF
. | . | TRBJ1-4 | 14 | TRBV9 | TGTGCCAGCAGCGTTTTGGACAATAATGAAAAACTGTTTTTT | CASSVLDNNEKLFF
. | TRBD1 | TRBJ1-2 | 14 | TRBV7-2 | TGTGCCAGCAGCTCCCGGACAGGGGAGGTTGGCTACACCTTC | CASSSRTGEVGYTF
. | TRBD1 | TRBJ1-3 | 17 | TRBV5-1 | TGCGCCAGCAGCTTGGACGGGACAGGGAGAGGGGTAAACACCATATATTTT | CASSLDGTGRGVNTIYF
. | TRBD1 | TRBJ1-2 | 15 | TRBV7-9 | TGTGCCAGCAGCTCAACGGGACAGGGTTCATATGGCTACACCTTC | CASSSTGQGSYGYTF
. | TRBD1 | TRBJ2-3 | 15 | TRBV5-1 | TGCGCCAGCAGCTCGACAGGGAGCGTGACAGATACGCAGTATTTT | CASSSTGSVTDTQYF
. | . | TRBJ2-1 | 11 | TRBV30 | TGTGCCTGGAGTGGGAGTAGAGAGCAGTTCTTC | CAWSGSREQFF
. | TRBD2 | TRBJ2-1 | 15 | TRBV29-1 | TGCAGCGTTATAGAACCTAGCGGGAGTGACAATGAGCAGTTCTTC | CSVIEPSGSDNEQFF
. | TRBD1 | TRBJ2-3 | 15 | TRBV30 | TGTGCCTGGAGTGTGACAGGGGGCGCTTCAGATACGCAGTATTTT | CAWSVTGGASDTQYF
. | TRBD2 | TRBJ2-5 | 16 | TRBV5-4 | TGTGCCAGCAGCTTGGCAGGCGGGAGGGCCGGGGAGACCCAGTACTTC | CASSLAGGRAGETQYF
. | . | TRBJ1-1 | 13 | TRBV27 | TGTGCCAGCAGTTTTGCCAGGGGAACTGAAGCTTTCTTT | CASSFARGTEAFF
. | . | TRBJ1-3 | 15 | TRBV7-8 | TGTGCCAGCAGCTTAGGGGCAGGGTCCCGGAACACCATATATTTT | CASSLGAGSRNTIYF
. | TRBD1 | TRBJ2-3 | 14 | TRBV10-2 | TGCGCCAGCAGTGGGGACAGTGTGACGGATACGCAGTATTTT | CASSGDSVTDTQYF
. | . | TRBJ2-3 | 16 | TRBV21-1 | TGTGCCAGCAGCAAAGAACAGCGGGGGGGCACAGATACGCAGTATTTT | CASSKEQRGGTDTQYF
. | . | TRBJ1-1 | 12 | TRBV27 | TGTGCCAGCAGTTTCAGGGGCACTGAAGCTTTCTTT | CASSFRGTEAFF
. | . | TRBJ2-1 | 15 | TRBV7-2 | TGTGCCAGCAGCTTAGCGGGGGGAACCTACAATGAGCAGTTCTTC | CASSLAGGTYNEQFF
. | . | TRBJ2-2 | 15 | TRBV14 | TGTGCCAGCAGCCAAGATTTAGGACACCCCGGGGAGCTGTTTTTT | CASSQDLGHPGELFF
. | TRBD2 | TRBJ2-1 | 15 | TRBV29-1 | TGCAGCGTTGGGTGGTTAGCGGGAGCTTCGTATGAGCAGTTCTTC | CSVGWLAGASYEQFF
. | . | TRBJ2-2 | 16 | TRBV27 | TGTGCCAGCAGTCCCCCGGTCTCGTACAACACCGGGGAGCTGTTTTTT | CASSPPVSYNTGELFF
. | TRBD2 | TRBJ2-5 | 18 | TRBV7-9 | TGTGCCAGCAGCCCCGGGACTAGCGGGAGAGGGGAGCGGGAGACCCAGTACTTC | CASSPGTSGRGERETQYF
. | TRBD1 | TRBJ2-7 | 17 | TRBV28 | TGTGCCAGCAGTTTAATAGGGACAGCGTCAAATAGGTACGAGCAGTACTTC | CASSLIGTASNRYEQYF
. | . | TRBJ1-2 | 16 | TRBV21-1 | TGTGCCAGCAGCCTTCGGGACAGGGGCAAAAACTATGGCTACACCTTC | CASSLRDRGKNYGYTF
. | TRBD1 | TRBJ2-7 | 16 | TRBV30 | TGTGCCTGGAGGGGGGACAGGGGGCCGTGGACCTACGAGCAGTACTTC | CAWRGDRGPWTYEQYF
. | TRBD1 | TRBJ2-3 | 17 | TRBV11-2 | TGTGCCAGCAGCCCCGGGACAGGGGCCCTGAACACAGATACGCAGTATTTT | CASSPGTGALNTDTQYF
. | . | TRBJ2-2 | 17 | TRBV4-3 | TGCGCCAGCAGCCAAGGCACACTAGCCTCGAACACCGGGGAGCTGCTTTTT | CASSQGTLASNTGELLF
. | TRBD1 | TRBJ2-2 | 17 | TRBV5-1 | TGCGCCAGCAGCGGGGGGTCCGGGACAGGGTACACCGGGGAGCTGTTTTTT | CASSGGSGTGYTGELFF
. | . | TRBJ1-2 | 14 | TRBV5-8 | TGTGCCAGCAGTTTTCGACAGATTAACTATGGCTACACCTTC | CASSFRQINYGYTF